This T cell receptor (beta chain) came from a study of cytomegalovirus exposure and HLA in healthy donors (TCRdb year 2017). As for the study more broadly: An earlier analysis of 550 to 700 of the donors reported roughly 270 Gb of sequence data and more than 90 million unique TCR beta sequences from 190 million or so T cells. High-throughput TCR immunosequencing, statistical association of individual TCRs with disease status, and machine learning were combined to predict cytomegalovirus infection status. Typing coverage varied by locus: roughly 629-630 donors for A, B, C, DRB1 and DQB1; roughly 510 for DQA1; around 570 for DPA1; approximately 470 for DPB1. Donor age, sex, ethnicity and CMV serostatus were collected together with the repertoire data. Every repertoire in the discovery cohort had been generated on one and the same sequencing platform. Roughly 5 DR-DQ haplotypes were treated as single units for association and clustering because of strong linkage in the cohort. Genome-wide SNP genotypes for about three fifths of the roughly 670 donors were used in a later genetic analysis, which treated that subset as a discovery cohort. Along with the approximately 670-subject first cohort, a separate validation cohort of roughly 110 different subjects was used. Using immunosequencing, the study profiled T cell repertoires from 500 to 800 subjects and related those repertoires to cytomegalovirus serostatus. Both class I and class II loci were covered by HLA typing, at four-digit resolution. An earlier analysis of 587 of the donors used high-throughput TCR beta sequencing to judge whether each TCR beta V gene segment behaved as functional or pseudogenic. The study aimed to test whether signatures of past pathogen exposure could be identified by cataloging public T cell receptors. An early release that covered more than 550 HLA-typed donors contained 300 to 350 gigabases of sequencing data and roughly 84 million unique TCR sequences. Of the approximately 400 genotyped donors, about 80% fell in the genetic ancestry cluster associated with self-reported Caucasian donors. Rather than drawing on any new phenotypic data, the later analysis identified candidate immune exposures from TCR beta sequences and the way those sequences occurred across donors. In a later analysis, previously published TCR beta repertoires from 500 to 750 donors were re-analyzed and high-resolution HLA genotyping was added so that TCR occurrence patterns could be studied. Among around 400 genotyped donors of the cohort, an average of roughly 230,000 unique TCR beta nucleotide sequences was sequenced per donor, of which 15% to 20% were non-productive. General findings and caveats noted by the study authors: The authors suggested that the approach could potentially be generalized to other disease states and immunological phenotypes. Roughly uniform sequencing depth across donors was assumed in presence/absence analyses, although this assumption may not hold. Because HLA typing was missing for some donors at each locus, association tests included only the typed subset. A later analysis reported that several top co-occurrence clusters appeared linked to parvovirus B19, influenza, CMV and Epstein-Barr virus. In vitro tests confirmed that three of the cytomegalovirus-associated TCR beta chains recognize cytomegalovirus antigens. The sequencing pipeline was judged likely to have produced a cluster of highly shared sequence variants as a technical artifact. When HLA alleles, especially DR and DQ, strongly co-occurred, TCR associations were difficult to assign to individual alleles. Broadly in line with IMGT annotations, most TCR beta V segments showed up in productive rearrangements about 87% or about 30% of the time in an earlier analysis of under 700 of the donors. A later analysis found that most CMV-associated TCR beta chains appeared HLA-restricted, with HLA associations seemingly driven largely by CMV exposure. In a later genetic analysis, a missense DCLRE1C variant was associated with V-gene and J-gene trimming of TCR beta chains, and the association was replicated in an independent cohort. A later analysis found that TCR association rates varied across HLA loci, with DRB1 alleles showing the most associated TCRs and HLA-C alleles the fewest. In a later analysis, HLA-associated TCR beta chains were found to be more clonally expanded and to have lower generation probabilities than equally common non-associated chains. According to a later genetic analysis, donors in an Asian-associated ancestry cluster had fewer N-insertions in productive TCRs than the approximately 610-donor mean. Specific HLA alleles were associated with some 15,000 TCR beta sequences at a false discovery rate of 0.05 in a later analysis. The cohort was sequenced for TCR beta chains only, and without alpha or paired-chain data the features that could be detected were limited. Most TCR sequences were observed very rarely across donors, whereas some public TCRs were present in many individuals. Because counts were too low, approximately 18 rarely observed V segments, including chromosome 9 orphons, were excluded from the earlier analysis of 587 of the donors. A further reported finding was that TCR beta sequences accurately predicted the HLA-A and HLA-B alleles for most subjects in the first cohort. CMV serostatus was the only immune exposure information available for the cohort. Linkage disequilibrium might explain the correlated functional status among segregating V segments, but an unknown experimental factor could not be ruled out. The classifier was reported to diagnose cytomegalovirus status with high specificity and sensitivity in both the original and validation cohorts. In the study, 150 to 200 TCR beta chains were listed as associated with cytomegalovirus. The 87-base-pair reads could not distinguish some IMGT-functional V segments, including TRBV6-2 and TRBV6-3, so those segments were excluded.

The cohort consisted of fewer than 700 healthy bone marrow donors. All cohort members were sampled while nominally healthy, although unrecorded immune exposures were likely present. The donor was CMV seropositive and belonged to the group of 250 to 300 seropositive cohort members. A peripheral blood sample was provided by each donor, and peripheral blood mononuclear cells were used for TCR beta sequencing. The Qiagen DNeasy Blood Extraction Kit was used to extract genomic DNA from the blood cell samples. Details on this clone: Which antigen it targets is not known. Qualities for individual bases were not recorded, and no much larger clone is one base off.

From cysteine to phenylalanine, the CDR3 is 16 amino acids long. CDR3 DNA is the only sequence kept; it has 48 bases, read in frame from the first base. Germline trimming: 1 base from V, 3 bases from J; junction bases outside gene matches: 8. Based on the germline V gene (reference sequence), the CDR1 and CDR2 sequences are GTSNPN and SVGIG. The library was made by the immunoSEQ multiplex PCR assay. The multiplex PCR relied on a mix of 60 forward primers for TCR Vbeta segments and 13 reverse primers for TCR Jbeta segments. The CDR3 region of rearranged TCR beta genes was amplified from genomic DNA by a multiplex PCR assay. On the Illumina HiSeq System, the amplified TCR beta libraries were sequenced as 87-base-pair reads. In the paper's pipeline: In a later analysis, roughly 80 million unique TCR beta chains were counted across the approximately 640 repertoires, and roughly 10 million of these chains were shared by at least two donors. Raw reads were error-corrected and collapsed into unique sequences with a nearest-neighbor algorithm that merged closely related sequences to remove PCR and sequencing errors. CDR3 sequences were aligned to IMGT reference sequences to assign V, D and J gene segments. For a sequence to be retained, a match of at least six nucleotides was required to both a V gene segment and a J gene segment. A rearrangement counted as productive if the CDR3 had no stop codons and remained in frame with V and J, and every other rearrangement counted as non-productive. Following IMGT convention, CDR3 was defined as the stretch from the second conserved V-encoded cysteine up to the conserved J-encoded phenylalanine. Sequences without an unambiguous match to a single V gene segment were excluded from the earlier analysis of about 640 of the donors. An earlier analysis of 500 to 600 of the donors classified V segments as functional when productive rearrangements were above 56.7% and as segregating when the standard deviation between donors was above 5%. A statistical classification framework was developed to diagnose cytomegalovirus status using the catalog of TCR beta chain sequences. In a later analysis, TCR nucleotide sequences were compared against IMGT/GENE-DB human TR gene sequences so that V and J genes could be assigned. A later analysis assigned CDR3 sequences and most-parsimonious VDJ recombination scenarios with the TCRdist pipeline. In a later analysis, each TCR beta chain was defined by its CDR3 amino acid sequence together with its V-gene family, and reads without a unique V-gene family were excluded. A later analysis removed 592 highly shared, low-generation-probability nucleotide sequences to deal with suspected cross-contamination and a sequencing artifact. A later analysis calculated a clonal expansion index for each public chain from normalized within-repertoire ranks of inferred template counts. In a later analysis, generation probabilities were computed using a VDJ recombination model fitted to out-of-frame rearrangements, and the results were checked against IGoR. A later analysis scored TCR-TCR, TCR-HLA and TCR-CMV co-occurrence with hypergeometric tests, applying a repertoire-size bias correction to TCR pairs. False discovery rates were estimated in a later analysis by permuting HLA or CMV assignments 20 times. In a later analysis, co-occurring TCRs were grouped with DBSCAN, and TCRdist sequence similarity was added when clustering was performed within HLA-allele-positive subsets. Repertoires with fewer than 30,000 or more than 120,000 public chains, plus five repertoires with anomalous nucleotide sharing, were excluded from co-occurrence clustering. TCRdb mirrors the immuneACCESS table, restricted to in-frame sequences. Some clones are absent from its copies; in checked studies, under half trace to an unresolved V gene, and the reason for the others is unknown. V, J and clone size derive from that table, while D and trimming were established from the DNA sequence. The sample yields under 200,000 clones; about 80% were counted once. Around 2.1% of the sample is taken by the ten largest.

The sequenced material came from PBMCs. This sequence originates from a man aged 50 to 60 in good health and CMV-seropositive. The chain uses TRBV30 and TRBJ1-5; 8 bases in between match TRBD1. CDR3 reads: CAWSALQGASNQPQHF. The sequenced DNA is TGTGCCTGGAGTGCTCTTCAGGGGGCTTCCAATCAGCCCCAGCATTTT.